Following are 8 T cell receptor beta chains from one sample sequenced in a study of cytomegalovirus exposure and HLA in healthy donors. PCR primers comprised 60 Vbeta and 13 Jbeta primers. The repertoire was sequenced with immunoSEQ multiplex PCR; TCRdb's copy has only in-frame clones and lacks some. The sample has about 170,000 clones, 70% to 90% seen once. The sequencing sample was made of PBMCs. The receptors were sampled from a man aged 30 to 45 in good health and CMV-seropositive.

A note on this clone: This specimen includes other DNA sequences encoding the same CDR3. The chain links TRBV4-1 to TRBJ2-7; 7 bases are a match to TRBD2. The CDR3 spans 16 residues. CDR1 and CDR2 from the germline V gene are MGHRA and YSYEKL. The V segment lost 1 base and the J segment 4 bases; nucleotides outside the gene matches: 10. The CDR3 is CASSQGGGRAGYEQYF. Here the CDR3 DNA reads TGCGCCAGCAGCCAAGGTGGAGGGAGGGCCGGGTACGAGCAGTACTTC.

CDR3: CASSRPGTVPEAFF. DNA of the CDR3: TGTGCCAGCAGCCGCCCCGGGACAGTTCCTGAAGCTTTCTTT. The chain is built from TRBV4-2 and TRBJ1-1; 7 bases line up with TRBD1. The CDR3 is made up of 14 amino acids. Per germline, CDR1 LGHNA and CDR2 YNFKEQ. The ends lost 4 bases at V and 6 bases at J; junction bases unmatched: 8.

The gene calls are TRBV5-1 and TRBJ2-7, with a weak D call TRBD1 (5 bases). CDR1 is SGHRS, CDR2 YFSETQ, per germline. The CDR3 is 11 residues long. The CDR3 nucleotides read TGCGCCAGCATTGGTCAGGGCTTCAGGTTCGTC. Translation: CASIGQGFRFV.

V usage is TRBV7-9 and J usage is TRBJ2-7; D is possibly TRBD1 (5 bases). V shed 2 bases and J shed 5 bases, with 10 bases lying between them. The CDR3 loop spans 13 amino acids. Germline V CDR1 and CDR2: SEHNR, FQNEAQ (reference sequence). The CDR3 region is CASSLLWTNEQYF. CDR3 nucleotides: TGTGCCAGCAGCTTACTTTGGACAAACGAGCAGTACTTC.

This clone was counted only a few times. In DNA, the CDR3 is TGTGCCAGCAGCCCGGGTGGTAACTATGGCTACACCTTC. Protein sequence: CASSPGGNYGYTF. The rearrangement links TRBV28 to TRBJ1-2; D unclear. There are 13 residues in the CDR3. The V and J ends lost 6 bases and 1 base respectively, with 9 bases between them. Germline loops: CDR1 MDHEN, CDR2 SYDVKM.

V usage is TRBV6-5 and J usage is TRBJ1-1; possibly TRBD1 for D (5 bases). The germline gives CDR1 MNHEY, CDR2 SVGAGI. The CDR3 contains 14 residues. Trimming cost V 5 bases and J 4 bases, with 14 bases left between them. The CDR3 sequence: CASSQSQGFTEAFF. CDR3 coding DNA: TGTGCCAGCAGTCAATCTCAGGGCTTCACTGAAGCTTTCTTT.

The rearrangement joins TRBV11-2 to TRBJ2-5; D is unresolved. The ends were cut back, 4 bases at V and 5 bases at J, with 8 bases in the middle. The germline V gene has CDR1 SGHAT and CDR2 FQNNGV. This CDR3 region has 12 residues. The CDR3 loop is CASSSSGETQYF. The CDR3 DNA sequence: TGTGCCAGCAGCTCTAGTGGGGAGACCCAGTACTTC.

This clone was recorded a few times. The chain links TRBV6-1 to TRBJ2-7; the D is unclear. V was clipped by 1 base and J by 6 bases, with 10 bases between them. Germline V gene sequence: CDR1 MNHNS, CDR2 SASEGT. The CDR3 is made up of 13 amino acids. The DNA for the CDR3 is TGTGCCAGCAGTGAAGAACAAGGAAGCGAGCAGTACGTC. Translation gives CASSEEQGSEQYV.